The 27 T cell receptor beta chains in this list originate from one sample, sequenced in a study of somatic mutations in cytotoxic T cells in rheumatoid arthritis. Libraries were prepared by immunoSEQ multiplex PCR; TCRdb keeps only in-frame clonotypes and omits some of them. The table records roughly 17,000 clones, 85% of them present only once. Sequencing was performed on CD8+ T cells sorted from blood. Receptor source: a middle-aged woman with rheumatoid arthritis.

The rearrangement links TRBV6-4 to TRBJ1-2; TRBD1 might be the D (5 bases). The CDR3 covers 15 residues. Trimming shortened V by 3 bases and J by 6 bases, and 17 bases separated the two germline ends. Germline-derived CDR1 and CDR2 are MRHNA and SNTAGT. The CDR3 coding sequence is TGTGCCAGCAGTGATGCAGACGGGGGACCTCATGGCTACACCTTC. Translating it yields CASSDADGGPHGYTF.

The chain carries TRBV27 and TRBJ2-7, with a possible D match to TRBD1 (5 bases). CDR1 and CDR2 (germline): MNHEY, SMNVEV (reference sequence). This CDR3 comprises 15 residues. V was cut by 3 bases and J by 0 bases, with 12 bases left in between. The CDR3 DNA reads TGTGCCAGCAGTTTGACAGTTGACGACTCCTACGAGCAGTACTTC. Protein product: CASSLTVDDSYEQYF.

The chain employs TRBV10-1 and TRBJ2-5; 9 nucleotides align to TRBD2. Germline V gene sequence: CDR1 WNHNN, CDR2 SYGVQD (reference sequence). The CDR3 sequence is 17 residues long. J lost 1 base, V lost 0 bases, and 6 bases had no gene match. CDR3 amino acids: CASSESFGLATQETQYF. The CDR3 coding sequence is TGCGCCAGCAGTGAGTCGTTCGGACTAGCGACCCAAGAGACCCAGTACTTC.

This chain connects TRBV5-6 to TRBJ1-2; maybe TRBD1 (5 bases). V was cut by 3 bases and J by 6 bases, with 9 bases left in between. CDR1 and CDR2 (germline): SGHDT, YYEEEE. CDR3 length equals 12 residues. In DNA, the CDR3 is TGTGCCAGCAGCTGGGGGGGGGATGGCTACACCTTC. It codes for CASSWGGDGYTF.

This clone was picked up one time. This chain connects TRBV13 to TRBJ2-3, with D possibly matching TRBD2 (6 bases). Trimming cost V 2 bases and J 6 bases, with 18 bases left between them. Germline CDR1 PRHDT, CDR2 FYEKMQ (reference sequence). The CDR3 extends over 16 amino acids. CDR3 coding DNA: TGTGCCAGCAGCTTACGAGTAGCGGTCCCACCGGATACGCAGTATTTT. This gives the protein CASSLRVAVPPDTQYF.

This clone appeared a few times. V is TRBV30 and J is TRBJ1-2; D unresolved. The CDR3 has 12 residues. The V gene's germline CDR1 is GTSNPN and CDR2 SVGIG (reference sequence). Trimming pared 5 bases from V and 5 bases from J, leaving 12 bases between. The chain's CDR3 is CAWVNSGYGYTF. The CDR3 nucleotides read TGTGCCTGGGTAAACAGTGGTTATGGCTACACCTTC. Complete variable domain (other parts from reference TRBV30 and TRBJ1-2): SQTIHQWPATLVQPVGSPLSLECTVEGTSNPNLYWYRQAAGRGLQLLFYSVGIGQISSEVPQNLSASRPQDRQFILSSKKLLLSDSGFYLCAWVNSGYGYTFGSGTRLTVV.

The rearrangement uses TRBV28 and TRBJ2-1; the match to TRBD2 covers 9 bases. This CDR3 is 16 amino acids long. J was trimmed by 8 bases and V by 2 bases; bases with no gene match: 10. The germline V gene has CDR1 MDHEN and CDR2 SYDVKM. The CDR3 loop reads CASSLGWGLAADEQFF. The CDR3 bases are TGTGCCAGCAGTTTAGGGTGGGGACTAGCTGCGGATGAGCAGTTCTTC. Full variable domain (remainder filled in from reference TRBV28 and TRBJ2-1): DVKVTQSSRYLVKRTGEKVFLECVQDMDHENMFWYRQDPGLGLRLIYFSYDVKMKEKGDIPEGYSVSREKKERFSLILESASTNQTSMYLCASSLGWGLAADEQFFGPGTRLTVL.

This clone appeared a few times. The CDR3 here is CASANCSEQYF. For the CDR3, the DNA is TGTGCCAGCGCGAATTGTTCCGAGCAGTACTTC. The gene calls are TRBV21-1 and TRBJ2-7; no check of the table's D call, TRBD2, against the DNA was made. TRBV21-1 is tagged as a pseudogene. This CDR3 has 11 amino acids.

The chain employs TRBV12-5 and TRBJ2-1; D may be TRBD2 (6 bases). The CDR3 spans 14 residues. Trimming stripped 5 bases from V and 3 bases from J, with 11 bases between. Per the germline V gene, CDR1 is LGHNT and CDR2 is FRNRAP. The chain's CDR3 is CASGPAGFYNEQFF. CDR3 sequence (DNA): TGTGCTAGTGGTCCCGCGGGGTTCTACAATGAGCAGTTCTTC.

This clone is labeled as medium-sized. The V gene is TRBV25-1, the J gene TRBJ1-1; D possibly corresponds to TRBD1 (5 bases). CDR1 is MGHDK, CDR2 SYGVNS, per germline. The germline V and J ends were trimmed by 7 bases and 4 bases, with 10 bases remaining between them. The CDR3 length is 12 residues. CDR3: CASKGGGTEAFF. The CDR3 bases are TGTGCCAGCAAAGGCGGGGGCACTGAAGCTTTCTTT. Based on the CDR3 plus reference TRBV25-1 and TRBJ1-1, the full variable domain is EADIYQTPRYLVIGTGKKITLECSQTMGHDKMYWYQQDPGMELHLIHYSYGVNSTEKGDLSSESTVSRIRTEHFPLTLESARPSHTSQYLCASKGGGTEAFFGQGTRLTVV.

This sequence joins TRBV15 and TRBJ1-5; the D gene is possibly TRBD1 (6 bases). The ends were cut back, 4 bases at V and 7 bases at J, with 14 bases in the middle. CDR1 is LNHNV and CDR2 is YYDKDF in the germline V gene (reference sequence). The CDR3 length is 14 residues. CDR3 sequence (DNA): TGTGCCACCAGCATGGAAACAGGGAACCAGCCCCAGCATTTT. Translated, it gives CATSMETGNQPQHF.

The chain has TRBV4-2 and TRBJ2-7; TRBD2 might be the D (5 bases). Germline CDR1 is LGHNA and CDR2 is YNFKEQ. This CDR3 is 12 amino acids long. The V end lost 0 bases, the J end lost 7 bases, and 7 bases lay between the germline ends. CDR3 protein: CASSQEAEEQYF. The CDR3 DNA is TGTGCCAGCAGCCAAGAAGCGGAGGAGCAGTACTTC.

The J gene is TRBJ1-4, the V gene TRBV30; TRBD1 might be the D (5 bases). The ends were cut back, 4 bases at V and 0 bases at J, with 12 bases in the middle. Germline V gene data show CDR1 as GTSNPN and CDR2 as SVGIG (reference sequence). The CDR3 has 15 residues. The CDR3 loop reads CAWMTADATNEKLFF. CDR3 nucleotides: TGTGCCTGGATGACAGCCGATGCAACTAATGAAAAACTGTTTTTT.

This chain connects TRBV5-1 to TRBJ2-7, with D possibly matching TRBD2 (6 bases). V dropped 0 bases and J dropped 0 bases, with 16 bases sitting between them. Germline values: CDR1 SGHRS, CDR2 YFSETQ. This CDR3 is 17 amino acids long. The CDR3 loop is CASSLGPLAESSYEQYF. Written as DNA, the CDR3 is TGCGCCAGCAGCTTGGGCCCCTTAGCGGAAAGCTCCTACGAGCAGTACTTC.

This chain uses TRBV5-1 with TRBJ2-5, with 7 positions matching TRBD1. Near its end, the DNA agrees better with TRBJ2-7, so the J call may be wrong. Germline-derived CDR1 and CDR2 are SGHRS and YFSETQ. The CDR3 sequence is 15 residues long. Here the CDR3 DNA reads TGCGCCAGCAGCAAGGATCCGGGACAGTCCTACGAGCAGTACTTC. Its translation is CASSKDPGQSYEQYF.

V gene TRBV15 combines with J gene TRBJ2-3; a weak D match, TRBD2 (7 bases). The germline gives CDR1 LNHNV, CDR2 YYDKDF (reference sequence). The V end was cut by 8 bases, the J end by 6 bases, with 18 bases between. This CDR3 has 14 amino acids. The CDR3 DNA reads TGTGCCACCGGTCAAGGGGGGGGGACGGATACGCAGTATTTT. Amino acid sequence: CATGQGGGTDTQYF.

V usage is TRBV2 and J usage is TRBJ2-2; TRBD2 agrees at 8 bases. The germline CDR1 and CDR2 sequences are SNHLY and FYNNEI. The CDR3 contains 15 residues. The V gene end was trimmed by 2 bases and the J gene end by 1 base; junction bases not matched to a gene: 0. CDR3 sequence reads: CASSELAGNTGELFF. The CDR3 region has the DNA TGTGCCAGCAGTGAACTAGCGGGGAACACCGGGGAGCTGTTTTTT.

This clone was observed a few times. The rearrangement links TRBV19 to TRBJ1-2, with unresolved D. The germline CDR1 and CDR2 sequences are LNHDA and SQIVND (reference sequence). V dropped 5 bases and J dropped 2 bases, with 12 bases sitting between them. The CDR3 extends over 14 amino acids. The chain's CDR3 is CASSLRGLNYGYTF. The CDR3 nucleotides are TGTGCCAGTAGTCTCCGAGGACTGAACTATGGCTACACCTTC.

The chain links TRBV5-8 to TRBJ2-5, with a tentative D call TRBD1 (6 bases). V was cut by 6 bases and J by 5 bases, with 17 bases left in between. This CDR3 contains 14 residues. Germline CDR1 reads SGHTS; CDR2 reads YDEGEE. The CDR3 bases are TGTGCCAGCACCCTACCGGGACAAAGGGAGACCCAGTACTTC. It codes for CASTLPGQRETQYF.

The chain is built from TRBV7-9 and TRBJ2-7, with TRBD1 matching 9 bases. V trimming: 2 bases; J trimming: 3 bases; junction bases outside the gene matches: 2. CDR3 size: 14 residues. Per the germline V gene, CDR1 is SEHNR and CDR2 is FQNEAQ (reference sequence). In DNA form, the CDR3 reads TGTGCCAGCAGCTTACCGGACAGGGGCTACGAGCAGTACTTC. Encoded protein: CASSLPDRGYEQYF.

This rearrangement joins TRBV10-1 to TRBJ2-7; 7 bases fit TRBD1. The germline CDR1 and CDR2 sequences are WNHNN and SYGVQD (reference sequence). The ends lost 1 base at V and 6 bases at J; junction bases unmatched: 12. The CDR3 contains 16 residues. In nucleotides, the CDR3 is TGCGCCAGCAGTGAGTTACCGGACAGGAGTTCAGGCGAGCAGTACTTC. Amino acid sequence: CASSELPDRSSGEQYF.

The rearrangement joins TRBV9 to TRBJ2-7; tentatively, D is TRBD1 (6 bases). Germline CDR1 SGDLS, CDR2 YYNGEE. This CDR3 has 15 residues. V lost 4 bases and J 1 base, leaving 15 bases between the germline ends. This CDR3 is CASSPRQATSYEQYF. As DNA, the CDR3 is TGTGCCAGCAGCCCCCGACAGGCGACTTCCTACGAGCAGTACTTC.

V is TRBV7-9 and J is TRBJ2-1; the match to TRBD2 covers 10 bases. CDR1 and CDR2 (germline): SEHNR, FQNEAQ (reference sequence). The length of the CDR3 is 16 residues. The V gene end was trimmed by 1 base and the J gene end by 9 bases; junction bases not matched to a gene: 9. The chain's CDR3 is CASSLGLAGVLVEQFF. The CDR3 DNA reads as TGTGCCAGCAGCTTAGGTCTAGCGGGAGTACTCGTTGAGCAGTTCTTC.

The chain couples TRBV5-1 to TRBJ1-1; TRBD1 aligns across 8 bases. This CDR3 has 13 amino acids. After removal of 2 bases from V and 4 bases from J, the junction contained 1 base not matched to a gene. Germline CDR1 and CDR2: SGHRS and YFSETQ. The CDR3 DNA sequence: TGCGCCAGCAGCTTCGGACAGGGCACTGAAGCTTTCTTT. Translated: CASSFGQGTEAFF.

The chain has TRBV5-1 and TRBJ1-1; maybe TRBD1 (6 bases). V shed 4 bases and J shed 1 base, with 8 bases lying between them. CDR1 is SGHRS and CDR2 is YFSETQ in the germline V gene. CDR3 length: 13 amino acids. The CDR3 nucleotides are TGCGCCAGCAGCCGGGACAAGAACACTGAAGCTTTCTTT. Its protein is CASSRDKNTEAFF.

The chain couples TRBV29-1 to TRBJ2-7, with 9 bases matching TRBD1. From germline, CDR1 is SQVTM and CDR2 ANQGSEA. Trimming at V came to 5 bases and at J to 6 bases, leaving 5 bases not matched to a gene. There are 12 residues in the CDR3. The CDR3 DNA is TGCAGCGTTATGGACAGGGGACGCGAGCAGTACTTC. It yields the protein CSVMDRGREQYF.

The rearrangement links TRBV25-1 to TRBJ1-2, with 8 positions matching TRBD1. The CDR3 loop spans 14 amino acids. From germline, CDR1 is MGHDK and CDR2 SYGVNS. The ends lost 6 bases at V and 5 bases at J; junction bases unmatched: 8. The CDR3 DNA is TGTGCCAGCAGCCCAGGGGGCGCGTGGTATGGCTACACCTTC. Its translation: CASSPGGAWYGYTF.